One T cell receptor beta chain is described in this entry. The data derive from a study of blood T cell repertoires in COVID-19. As processed by the authors: Counts of nucleated cells, estimated from reference gene primer amplification, were obtained. Profiling relied on immunoSEQ multiplex PCR, and the TCRdb table lists in-frame clones only, not all of them. D and trimming were read from the DNA, whereas the V and J calls and clone size are those reported in that table. This sample has 350,000 to 400,000 clones, with roughly 87% found just once. Those enrolled, adults aged roughly 18 to 95 years, came from 20 to 25 US areas. Membership in each cohort depended on participant-reported clinical history. V was shortened by 0 bases and J by 2 bases, with 11 bases between the two germline ends. The CDR3 covers 16 residues. Germline-derived CDR1 and CDR2 are KGHSH and LQKENI.

The receptor comes from a woman between 25 and 40 years old who had recovered from COVID-19. J is TRBJ2-1 and V is TRBV18; D may be TRBD2 (6 bases). Sample: PBMCs or T cells enriched from blood (not recorded which). This CDR3 is CASSPPPGRTYNEQFF. The CDR3 coding sequence is TGTGCCAGCTCACCACCGCCAGGGAGGACCTACAATGAGCAGTTCTTC.